Shown below are 28 T cell receptor beta chains from a single sample sequenced in a study of blood T cell repertoires in COVID-19. Libraries were prepared by immunoSEQ multiplex PCR; TCRdb keeps only in-frame clonotypes and omits some of them. The sample contains around 200,000 clones, around four fifths of which appear only once. Sequenced input: peripheral blood. Receptor source: a middle-aged man with active or convalescent COVID-19.

The chain employs TRBV18 and TRBJ2-3; a possible D gene is TRBD1 (6 bases). The CDR3 is 12 residues long. Germline V gene sequence: CDR1 KGHSH, CDR2 LQKENI. Trimming took off 4 bases at V and 5 bases at J, with 7 bases between the two ends. CDR3 loop: CASSRRGDTQYF. The CDR3, as DNA: TGTGCCAGCTCACGCAGGGGAGATACGCAGTATTTT.

This clone appeared once. The gene calls are TRBV5-1 and TRBJ2-5; D is possibly TRBD2 (6 bases). V was clipped by 3 bases and J by 4 bases, with 13 bases between them. The CDR3 has 14 amino acids. CDR1 SGHRS and CDR2 YFSETQ come from the germline V gene. The CDR3 loop reads CASSSGLQRETQYF. The CDR3 DNA is TGCGCCAGCAGCTCCGGACTACAAAGAGAGACCCAGTACTTC. The variable domain in full, with the rest retrieved from reference TRBV5-1 and TRBJ2-5, is KAGVTQTPRYLIKTRGQQVTLSCSPISGHRSVSWYQQTPGQGLQFLFEYFSETQRNKGNFPGRFSGRQFSNSRSEMNVSTLELGDSALYLCASSSGLQRETQYFGPGTRLLVL.

The CDR3 protein is CASSYRQSNEKLFF. The CDR3 coding sequence is TGTGCCAGCAGCTACCGACAGTCTAATGAAAAACTGTTTTTT. J is TRBJ1-4 and V is TRBV7-6; possibly TRBD1 for D (5 bases). Trimming left V 4 bases short and J 3 bases short, with 9 bases between. Germline V lookup: CDR1 SGHVS, CDR2 FNYEAQ. This CDR3 contains 14 residues. Variable domain in full (rest from reference TRBV7-6 and TRBJ1-4): GAGVSQSPRYKVTKRGQDVALRCDPISGHVSLYWYRQALGQGPEFLTYFNYEAQQDKSGLPNDRFSAERPEGSISTLTIQRTEQRDSAMYRCASSYRQSNEKLFFGSGTQLSVL.

The CDR3 sequence: CASSLKGVKYEQYF. In DNA form, the CDR3 reads TGTGCCAGCAGCTTAAAGGGGGTAAAGTACGAGCAGTACTTC. The chain couples TRBV7-2 to TRBJ2-7, with D perhaps TRBD1 (6 bases). The germline V gene has CDR1 SGHTA and CDR2 FQGNSA. The CDR3 consists of 14 residues. The V end lost 2 bases, the J end lost 4 bases, and 12 bases lay between the germline ends.

V and J are TRBV7-2 and TRBJ1-2; tentative D call: TRBD1 (6 bases). The length of the CDR3 is 14 residues. V gave up 5 bases and J gave up 3 bases, with 13 bases separating them. CDR1 is SGHTA and CDR2 is FQGNSA in the germline V gene. CDR3 sequence: CASSPGGADYGYTF. The DNA for the CDR3 is TGTGCCAGCAGCCCCGGGGGGGCGGACTATGGCTACACCTTC.

The chain employs TRBV7-9 and TRBJ1-4; D possibly corresponds to TRBD1 (5 bases). Between the trimmed V and J ends, which lost 5 bases and 13 bases, there was a span of 14 bases. Germline V gene sequence: CDR1 SEHNR, CDR2 FQNEAQ (reference sequence). The CDR3 spans 12 residues. The DNA of the CDR3 is TGTGCCAGCAGCCTGGGGCGATCGGGACTGTTTTTT. It is translated as CASSLGRSGLFF.

The chain employs TRBV30 and TRBJ1-6; TRBD1 aligns across 9 bases. Germline V lookup: CDR1 GTSNPN, CDR2 SVGIG (reference sequence). V was clipped by 2 bases and J by 7 bases; unmatched bases: 3. CDR3 size: 14 residues. CDR3 DNA: TGTGCCTGGAGTAATGGACAGGGGAATTCACCCCTCCACTTT. Translated: CAWSNGQGNSPLHF.

V is TRBV28 and J is TRBJ1-1; no firm D call. Trimming left V 6 bases short and J 4 bases short, with 9 bases between. This CDR3 contains 12 residues. In germline, CDR1 is MDHEN, CDR2 SYDVKM. This chain's CDR3 is CASSRRSTEAFF. The CDR3 DNA follows: TGTGCCAGCAGCCGGAGGAGCACTGAAGCTTTCTTT.

This clone was detected only once. CDR3 sequence (DNA): TGCGCCAGCAGCTTGGTGCCAGGGGAGACCCAGTACTTC. Translated, it gives CASSLVPGETQYF. The chain has TRBV5-1 and TRBJ2-5; D might be TRBD1 (5 bases). The germline gives CDR1 SGHRS, CDR2 YFSETQ. Trimming removed 0 bases at V and 5 bases at J, with 8 bases between. This CDR3 has 13 residues.

This clone was seen once. This chain joins TRBV7-2 and TRBJ2-3; possible D gene TRBD1, 5 bases. CDR1 is SGHTA and CDR2 is FQGNSA in the germline V gene. V lost 4 bases and J 0 bases, leaving 11 bases between the germline ends. The CDR3 covers 15 residues. The CDR3 DNA is TGTGCCAGCAGCTCCCGACAGATTAGCACAGATACGCAGTATTTT. This sequence encodes CASSSRQISTDTQYF.

This chain links TRBV6-4 with TRBJ2-2; 8 nucleotides line up with TRBD1. The CDR3 sequence is 14 residues long. CDR1 is MRHNA and CDR2 is SNTAGT in the germline V gene. Unmatched junction bases numbered 4, after V lost 4 bases and J lost 6 bases. This chain's CDR3 is CASSGDRRPGELFF. The CDR3 region has the DNA TGTGCCAGCAGTGGGGACAGGAGACCCGGGGAGCTGTTTTTT.

The chain uses TRBV2 and TRBJ1-1; maybe TRBD1 (6 bases). Germline V gene lookup returns CDR1 SNHLY and CDR2 FYNNEI. V lost 2 bases and J lost 3, with 10 bases in between. The CDR3 has 14 amino acids. In DNA form, the CDR3 reads TGTGCCAGCAGTGAAAGGGGGTATTACACTGAAGCTTTCTTT. This translates into CASSERGYYTEAFF. Together with reference TRBV2 and TRBJ1-1, the CDR3 gives the full variable domain: EPEVTQTPSHQVTQMGQEVILRCVPISNHLYFYWYRQILGQKVEFLVSFYNNEISEKSEIFDDQFSVERPDGSNFTLKIRSTKLEDSAMYFCASSERGYYTEAFFGQGTRLTVV.

The CDR3 protein is CASSSGFGRYNSPLHF. The CDR3 DNA reads as TGTGCCAGCAGTTCAGGGTTTGGACGGTATAATTCACCCCTCCACTTT. The rearrangement uses TRBV5-4 and TRBJ1-6; D may be TRBD1 (5 bases). The V gene's germline CDR1 is SGHNT and CDR2 YYREEE (reference sequence). This CDR3 contains 16 residues. V was cut by 5 bases and J by 4 bases, with 16 bases left in between.

The genes are TRBV4-1 and TRBJ1-2; weak D call: TRBD1 (6 bases). The germline V gene encodes CDR1 MGHRA and CDR2 YSYEKL. Trimming removed 0 bases at V and 4 bases at J, with 18 bases between. The CDR3 runs to 17 residues. This CDR3 is CASSQEGPQLGAYGYTF. CDR3 bases: TGCGCCAGCAGCCAAGAGGGGCCTCAACTGGGGGCCTATGGCTACACCTTC.

This sequence joins TRBV6-2 or TRBV6-3 and TRBJ1-2; D remains unclear. Germline values: CDR1 MNHEY, CDR2 SVGEGT. V gave up 6 bases and J gave up 3 bases, with 11 bases separating them. The CDR3 is 13 residues long. The CDR3 loop reads CASSFFSYYGYTF. The CDR3 DNA reads TGTGCCAGCAGCTTTTTTTCTTACTATGGCTACACCTTC.

The J gene is TRBJ2-5, the V gene TRBV30; maybe TRBD2 (6 bases). The V end was cut by 2 bases, the J end by 5 bases, with 12 bases between. The CDR3 extends over 13 amino acids. Germline V gives CDR1 GTSNPN, CDR2 SVGIG (reference sequence). As DNA, the CDR3 is TGTGCCTGGAGTCGGGAGATCACCGAGACCCAGTACTTC. Its protein is CAWSREITETQYF.

The chain has TRBV19 and TRBJ1-1; D possibly corresponds to TRBD1 (5 bases). The V gene's germline CDR1 is LNHDA and CDR2 SQIVND (reference sequence). The CDR3 has 14 residues. With 8 bases removed from V and 1 base from J, the gap between germline ends came to 14 bases. CDR3 loop: CASSLGTSNTEAFF. The CDR3 DNA reads TGTGCCAGTTCCCTGGGGACTTCGAACACTGAAGCTTTCTTT.

This sequence joins TRBV3-1 (or the pseudogene TRBV3-2) and TRBJ2-7; 11 nucleotides match TRBD2. The germline gives CDR1 LGHDT, CDR2 YNNKEL (reference sequence). The length of the CDR3 is 16 residues. The V and J ends lost 6 bases and 2 bases, in that order; junction bases with no gene match: 9. CDR3 region: CASSRFGTSGTYEQYF. Here the CDR3 DNA reads TGTGCCAGCAGTCGTTTCGGGACTAGCGGCACCTACGAGCAGTACTTC.

This chain connects TRBV30 to TRBJ2-4; TRBD2 might be the D (5 bases). The germline gives CDR1 GTSNPN, CDR2 SVGIG (reference sequence). Trimming took off 2 bases at V and 3 bases at J, with 11 bases between the two ends. This CDR3 spans 14 amino acids. The CDR3 loop is CAWSNGGSKNIQYF. Here the CDR3 DNA reads TGTGCCTGGAGTAATGGAGGCAGCAAAAACATTCAGTACTTC.

The gene calls are TRBV11-3 and TRBJ2-1; 8 positions agree with TRBD2. V dropped 2 bases and J dropped 9; count of bases not matched to a gene: 6. The CDR3 is made up of 14 amino acids. Germline assignment: CDR1 SGHNT and CDR2 YENEEA. CDR3 sequence reads: CASSLFGGGAEQFF. CDR3 sequence (DNA): TGTGCCAGCAGCTTATTCGGGGGGGGTGCTGAGCAGTTCTTC.

This clone was counted a few times. The V gene is TRBV5-6, the J gene TRBJ1-2; D gene unclear. The V and J ends lost 5 bases and 4 bases respectively, with 15 bases between them. CDR1 and CDR2 (germline): SGHDT, YYEEEE. The CDR3 extends over 14 amino acids. CDR3: CASRRDGIGYGYTF. CDR3 sequence (DNA): TGTGCCAGCAGACGAGACGGGATTGGCTATGGCTACACCTTC.

A few counts support this clone. The chain combines TRBV28 with TRBJ1-5; TRBD1 matches 8 bases. Germline lookup yields CDR1 MDHEN and CDR2 SYDVKM. The CDR3 runs 16 residues. J was trimmed by 1 base and V by 3 bases; bases with no gene match: 5. CDR3 in amino acids: CASSFRRTGSNQPQHF. The CDR3 region has the DNA TGTGCCAGCAGTTTTAGAAGGACAGGGAGCAATCAGCCCCAGCATTTT.

The chain recombines TRBV19 with TRBJ1-5, with 8 bases fitting TRBD1. V trimming: 10 bases; J trimming: 9 bases; junction bases outside the gene matches: 11. Per the germline V gene, CDR1 is LNHDA and CDR2 is SQIVND (reference sequence). The CDR3 has 13 amino acids. This CDR3 is CATSGQGVWPQHF. The CDR3 DNA follows: TGTGCCACCAGCGGACAGGGTGTATGGCCCCAGCATTTT.

This chain connects TRBV5-4 to TRBJ2-2, with D perhaps TRBD2 (6 bases). The germline gives CDR1 SGHNT, CDR2 YYREEE (reference sequence). The CDR3 consists of 15 residues. V was shortened by 2 bases and J by 5 bases, with 13 bases between the two germline ends. As DNA, the CDR3 is TGTGCCAGCAGCTTATGGGGGAGGAGAACCGGGGAGCTGTTTTTT. Encoded protein: CASSLWGRRTGELFF.

This rearrangement joins TRBV30 to TRBJ2-7; D unclear. Germline CDR1 is GTSNPN and CDR2 is SVGIG (reference sequence). V was clipped by 2 bases and J by 4 bases, with 9 bases between them. The CDR3 runs 12 residues. CDR3 nucleotide sequence: TGTGCCTGGAGTATAAGCCCTTACGAGCAGTACTTC. It codes for CAWSISPYEQYF.

This rearrangement joins TRBV6-2 or TRBV6-3 to TRBJ2-7, with 9 bases fitting TRBD1. The CDR3 contains 15 residues. V shed 5 bases and J 8 bases; nucleotides not matched to a gene: 13. CDR1 and CDR2 (germline): MNHEY, SVGEGT. The CDR3 nucleotides read TGTGCCAGCAGTGGACAACAGGGGGCGCAAGGGAAGCAGTACTTC. This sequence encodes CASSGQQGAQGKQYF.

The chain recombines TRBV19 with TRBJ1-4, with 7 bases lining up with TRBD1. Germline CDR1 is LNHDA and CDR2 is SQIVND (reference sequence). CDR3 length: 15 residues. The V segment lost 5 bases and the J segment 7 bases; nucleotides outside the gene matches: 10. The CDR3 DNA is TGTGCCAGTAGTTTAATTCACAGGGGAGGTGAAAAACTGTTTTTT. Protein sequence: CASSLIHRGGEKLFF.

This rearrangement joins TRBV27 to TRBJ2-1, with D maybe TRBD1 (6 bases). The CDR3 runs 15 residues. Germline CDR1 reads MNHEY; CDR2 reads SMNVEV (reference sequence). V dropped 5 bases and J dropped 3 bases, with 14 bases sitting between them. The CDR3 DNA follows: TGTGCCAGCAGTCACGACAGGACGAACTACAATGAGCAGTTCTTC. Translating gives CASSHDRTNYNEQFF.